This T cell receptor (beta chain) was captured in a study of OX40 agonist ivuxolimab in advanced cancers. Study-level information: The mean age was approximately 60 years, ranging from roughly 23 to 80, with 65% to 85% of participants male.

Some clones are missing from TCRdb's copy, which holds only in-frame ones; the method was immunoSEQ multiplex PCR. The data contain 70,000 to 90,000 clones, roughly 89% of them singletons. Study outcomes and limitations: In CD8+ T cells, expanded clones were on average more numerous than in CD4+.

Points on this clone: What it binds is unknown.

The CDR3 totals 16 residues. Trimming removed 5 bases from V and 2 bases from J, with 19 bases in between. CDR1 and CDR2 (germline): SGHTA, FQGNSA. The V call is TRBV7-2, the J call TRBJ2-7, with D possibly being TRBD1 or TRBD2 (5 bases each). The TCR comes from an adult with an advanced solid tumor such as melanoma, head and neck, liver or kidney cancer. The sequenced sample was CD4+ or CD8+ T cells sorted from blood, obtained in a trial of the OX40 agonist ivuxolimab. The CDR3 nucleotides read TGTGCCAGCAGCCTACTAGGACACTTACCTCCCTACGAGCAGTACTTC. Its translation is CASSLLGHLPPYEQYF.